Following are 21 T cell receptor beta chains from one sample sequenced in a study of blood T cell repertoires in COVID-19. Produced via immunoSEQ multiplex PCR; TCRdb's table is partial and in-frame only. The table records under 150,000 clones, just under 80% of them present only once. The specimen sequenced was peripheral blood. The receptors stem from a human donor in a cohort sampled during active COVID-19.

The chain has TRBV7-3 and TRBJ2-3; 10 positions match TRBD2. The germline V gene encodes CDR1 SGHTA and CDR2 FQGTGA. J lost 4 bases, V lost 5 bases, and 3 bases had no gene match. The CDR3 has 14 amino acids. The CDR3 loop is CASSGGTSADTQYF. In DNA, the CDR3 is TGTGCCAGCAGCGGCGGGACTAGCGCAGATACGCAGTATTTT. Using reference TRBV7-3 and TRBJ2-3 for the parts outside the CDR3, the full variable domain is GAGVSQTPSNKVTEKGKYVELRCDPISGHTALYWYRQSLGQGPEFLIYFQGTGAADDSGLPNDRFFAVRPEGSVSTLKIQRTERGDSAVYLCASSGGTSADTQYFGPGTRLTVL.

The sample holds a few counts of this clone. The rearrangement joins TRBV9 to TRBJ2-1; D is perhaps TRBD2 (6 bases). The CDR3 runs 15 residues. The V end lost 4 bases, the J end lost 6 bases, and 17 bases lay between the germline ends. Germline V CDR1 and CDR2: SGDLS, YYNGEE. CDR3 coding DNA: TGTGCCAGCAGCCCAGGAGGGGTCCGTTCCAATGAGCAGTTCTTC. Translated, it gives CASSPGGVRSNEQFF. Full variable domain (remainder filled in from reference TRBV9 and TRBJ2-1): DSGVTQTPKHLITATGQRVTLRCSPRSGDLSVYWYQQSLDQGLQFLIQYYNGEERAKGNILERFSAQQFPDLHSELNLSSLELGDSALYFCASSPGGVRSNEQFFGPGTRLTVL.

The rearrangement uses TRBV30 and TRBJ1-1; 12 bases map to TRBD1. Germline assignment: CDR1 GTSNPN and CDR2 SVGIG (reference sequence). This CDR3 has 15 amino acids. With V trimmed by 1 base and J by 6 bases, 6 bases remained unmatched. CDR3 loop: CAWSGDRGRVSEAFF. CDR3 in DNA: TGTGCCTGGAGTGGGGACAGGGGGCGCGTTTCTGAAGCTTTCTTT.

This rearrangement joins TRBV19 to TRBJ2-5, with 7 bases that match TRBD1. The CDR3 length is 14 residues. Germline CDR1 is LNHDA and CDR2 is SQIVND (reference sequence). With V trimmed by 5 bases and J by 4 bases, 7 bases remained unmatched. CDR3 region: CASSFGQAPETQYF. CDR3 coding DNA: TGTGCCAGTAGTTTTGGACAGGCCCCAGAGACCCAGTACTTC.

The V call is TRBV2, the J call TRBJ2-2; possible D gene TRBD2, 5 bases. This CDR3 has 14 residues. Trimming stripped 8 bases from V and 0 bases from J, with 10 bases between. Germline V CDR1 and CDR2: SNHLY, FYNNEI. CDR3 bases: TGTGCCAGCCGAAGCGGTACGAACACCGGGGAGCTGTTTTTT. Encoded protein: CASRSGTNTGELFF.

J is TRBJ1-4 and V is TRBV28, with 7 positions matching TRBD1. CDR1 is MDHEN, CDR2 SYDVKM, per germline. V was clipped by 5 bases and J by 6 bases; unmatched bases: 9. The CDR3 length is 15 residues. The CDR3 DNA sequence: TGTGCCAGCAGTCCACAGACAGGGAAAGATGAAAAACTGTTTTTT. Residues: CASSPQTGKDEKLFF.

The CDR3, as DNA: TGTGCCAGCAGCGTAGTTCTGGGGGCTGGGAATGAGCAGTTCTTC. Its protein is CASSVVLGAGNEQFF. V usage is TRBV9 and J usage is TRBJ2-1; possibly TRBD1 for D (6 bases). From germline, CDR1 is SGDLS and CDR2 YYNGEE. The length of the CDR3 is 15 residues. V was trimmed by 0 bases and J by 7 bases, leaving 14 bases between them.

This chain connects TRBV3-1 (or the pseudogene TRBV3-2) to TRBJ1-4; D perhaps matches TRBD1 (6 bases). From germline, CDR1 is LGHDT and CDR2 YNNKEL (reference sequence). The germline V and J ends were trimmed by 3 bases and 8 bases, with 13 bases remaining between them. This CDR3 is 14 amino acids long. The CDR3 region has the DNA TGTGCCAGCAGCCACCAGGGGTTAGGGGAAAAACTGTTTTTT. It is translated as CASSHQGLGEKLFF.

This clone was counted a single time. The chain employs TRBV7-3 and TRBJ2-7; TRBD2 matches at 9 bases. This CDR3 region has 14 residues. The V and J ends lost 2 bases and 3 bases, in that order; junction bases with no gene match: 2. Germline CDR1 SGHTA, CDR2 FQGTGA. CDR3 region: CASSLLAGDYEQYF. As DNA, the CDR3 is TGTGCCAGCAGCTTATTAGCGGGAGACTACGAGCAGTACTTC.

This clone has just a few counts. V and J are TRBV18 and TRBJ1-1, with 11 bases aligning to TRBD1. V lost 6 bases and J lost 4; bases outside the gene matches: 7. Germline assignment: CDR1 KGHSH and CDR2 LQKENI. The CDR3 runs to 15 residues. CDR3 nucleotides: TGTGCCAGCTCGCCCCGGGACAGGGGGGGCACTGAAGCTTTCTTT. Encoded protein: CASSPRDRGGTEAFF. Using reference TRBV18 and TRBJ1-1 for the parts outside the CDR3, the full variable domain is NAGVMQNPRHLVRRRGQEARLRCSPMKGHSHVYWYRQLPEEGLKFMVYLQKENIIDESGMPKERFSAEFPKEGPSILRIQQVVRGDSAAYFCASSPRDRGGTEAFFGQGTRLTVV.

The chain uses TRBV9 and TRBJ1-2, with TRBD1 identical over 10 bases. Germline CDR1 SGDLS, CDR2 YYNGEE. V lost 3 bases and J lost 2; bases outside the gene matches: 16. The CDR3 has 19 amino acids. The CDR3 here is CASSAPRGTGEVPNYGYTF. CDR3 bases: TGTGCCAGCAGCGCCCCTCGAGGGACAGGGGAAGTCCCAAACTATGGCTACACCTTC.

The CDR3 DNA reads as TGTGCCAGCAGCTCAATACTAGCTAACTATGGCTACACCTTC. As protein: CASSSILANYGYTF. The rearrangement links TRBV7-9 to TRBJ1-2; D gene unclear. The CDR3 extends over 14 amino acids. The V gene's germline CDR1 is SEHNR and CDR2 FQNEAQ (reference sequence). The V and J ends lost 4 bases and 0 bases respectively, with 9 bases between them. Drawing the rest from reference TRBV7-9 and TRBJ1-2, the complete variable domain is DTGVSQNPRHKITKRGQNVTFRCDPISEHNRLYWYRQTLGQGPEFLTYFQNEAQLEKSRLLSDRFSAERPKGSFSTLEIQRTEQGDSAMYLCASSSILANYGYTFGSGTRLTVV.

The rearrangement joins TRBV13 to TRBJ2-1; 7 nucleotides line up with TRBD1. V lost 7 bases, J lost 7 bases, and 1 base stayed unmatched. Germline CDR1 and CDR2: PRHDT and FYEKMQ (reference sequence). The CDR3 contains 11 residues. CDR3 sequence: CASTRGNEQFF. The CDR3, as DNA: TGTGCCAGCACCAGGGGGAATGAGCAGTTCTTC.

V is TRBV28 and J is TRBJ2-7, with TRBD1 identical over 10 bases. Germline values: CDR1 MDHEN, CDR2 SYDVKM. With 5 bases clipped from V and 6 bases from J, the junction kept 10 bases outside the gene matches. This CDR3 is built from 15 residues. CDR3 bases: TGTGCCAGCAGTCCGCGGACAGGGGGACGGGCCGAGCAGTACTTC. This encodes CASSPRTGGRAEQYF.

The chain is built from TRBV18 and TRBJ1-1; no reliable D call. Germline V lookup: CDR1 KGHSH, CDR2 LQKENI. The ends were cut back, 4 bases at V and 3 bases at J, with 12 bases in the middle. The CDR3 is made up of 14 amino acids. The chain's CDR3 is CASSLTGSDTEAFF. CDR3 bases: TGTGCCAGCTCACTGACTGGGAGCGACACTGAAGCTTTCTTT.

This clone showed up just a few times. The genes are TRBV2 and TRBJ1-2; 7 bases are shared with TRBD1. The CDR3 runs 14 residues. Germline assignment: CDR1 SNHLY and CDR2 FYNNEI. With 8 bases clipped from V and 6 bases from J, the junction kept 12 bases outside the gene matches. The CDR3 loop reads CASSREGAYDGYTF. Written as DNA, the CDR3 is TGTGCCAGCTCTCGGGAGGGGGCGTATGATGGCTACACCTTC.

J is TRBJ2-1 and V is TRBV6-4; 9 positions match TRBD1. Germline lookup yields CDR1 MRHNA and CDR2 SNTAGT. After removal of 7 bases from V and 6 bases from J, the junction contained 7 bases not matched to a gene. The CDR3 loop spans 14 amino acids. CDR3 sequence (DNA): TGTGCCAGCAAACGGACAGGGGAAGGCAATGAGCAGTTCTTC. The encoded protein is CASKRTGEGNEQFF.

The V call is TRBV7-2, the J call TRBJ2-3, with 12 bases lining up with TRBD2. Per the germline V gene, CDR1 is SGHTA and CDR2 is FQGNSA. CDR3 size: 19 residues. Trimming at V came to 4 bases and at J to 4 bases, leaving 15 bases not matched to a gene. The CDR3 nucleotides are TGTGCCAGCAGCTCCGTAGGACGTCTAGCGGGAGGGAGGGCAGATACGCAGTATTTT. It codes for CASSSVGRLAGGRADTQYF. Complete variable domain (other parts from reference TRBV7-2 and TRBJ2-3): GAGVSQSPSNKVTEKGKDVELRCDPISGHTALYWYRQSLGQGLEFLIYFQGNSAPDKSGLPSDRFSAERTGGSVSTLTIQRTQQEDSAVYLCASSSVGRLAGGRADTQYFGPGTRLTVL.

The chain employs TRBV27 and TRBJ2-2, with D perhaps TRBD2 (6 bases). The ends were cut back, 5 bases at V and 1 base at J, with 11 bases in the middle. The CDR3 is made up of 15 amino acids. Germline V CDR1 and CDR2: MNHEY, SMNVEV (reference sequence). The CDR3 nucleotides read TGTGCCAGCAGTCAGCGACTAGTGAACACCGGGGAGCTGTTTTTT. Translated, it gives CASSQRLVNTGELFF.

This chain connects TRBV6-6 to TRBJ1-6; maybe TRBD1 (5 bases). V was clipped by 2 bases and J by 4 bases, with 9 bases between them. Germline V gives CDR1 MNHNY, CDR2 SVGAGI (reference sequence). The CDR3 loop spans 15 amino acids. CDR3 DNA sequence: TGTGCCAGCAGTTACACGACAGCGTATAATTCACCCCTCCACTTT. It translates to CASSYTTAYNSPLHF.

The chain couples TRBV27 to TRBJ2-5; a weak D match, TRBD1 (6 bases). This CDR3 is 15 amino acids long. Germline assignment: CDR1 MNHEY and CDR2 SMNVEV (reference sequence). V lost 3 bases to trimming and J lost 4 bases, with 15 bases between them. The CDR3 region has the DNA TGTGCCAGCAGTTTTATCAGGGGAACGGGAGAGACCCAGTACTTC. This sequence encodes CASSFIRGTGETQYF.